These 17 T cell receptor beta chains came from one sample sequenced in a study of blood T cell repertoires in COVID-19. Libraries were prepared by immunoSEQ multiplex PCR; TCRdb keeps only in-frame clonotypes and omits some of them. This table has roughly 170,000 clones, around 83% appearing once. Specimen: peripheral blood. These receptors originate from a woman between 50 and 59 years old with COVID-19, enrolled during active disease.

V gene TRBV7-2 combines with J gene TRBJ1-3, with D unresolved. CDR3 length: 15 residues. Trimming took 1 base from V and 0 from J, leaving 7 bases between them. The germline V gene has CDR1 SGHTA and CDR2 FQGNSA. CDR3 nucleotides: TGTGCCAGCAGCTTAGTGCGGGGCTCTGGAAACACCATATATTTT. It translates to CASSLVRGSGNTIYF.

The CDR3 nucleotides are TGTGCCAGCAGCTCGGGGGACTTGAAGCAGTACTTC. Its protein is CASSSGDLKQYF. This rearrangement joins TRBV7-9 to TRBJ2-7; D possibly corresponds to TRBD2 (6 bases). Germline V CDR1 and CDR2: SEHNR, FQNEAQ (reference sequence). V lost 4 bases and J lost 8, with 12 bases in between. The CDR3 runs 12 residues.

CDR3 sequence reads: CASSLSMGGNNEKLFF. Here the CDR3 DNA reads TGTGCCAGCAGCTTGAGTATGGGGGGGAATAATGAAAAACTGTTTTTT. J is TRBJ1-4 and V is TRBV5-6, with a weak D call TRBD1 (5 bases). The V gene lost 1 base and the J gene lost 4 bases, with 14 bases spanning the gap. The germline gives CDR1 SGHDT, CDR2 YYEEEE. CDR3 length equals 16 residues.

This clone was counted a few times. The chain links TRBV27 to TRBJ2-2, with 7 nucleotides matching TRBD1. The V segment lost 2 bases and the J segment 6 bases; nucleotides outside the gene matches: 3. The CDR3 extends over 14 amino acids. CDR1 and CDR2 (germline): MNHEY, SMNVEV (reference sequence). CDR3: CASSLNRGAGELFF. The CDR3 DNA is TGTGCCAGCAGTTTAAACAGGGGCGCCGGGGAGCTGTTTTTT.

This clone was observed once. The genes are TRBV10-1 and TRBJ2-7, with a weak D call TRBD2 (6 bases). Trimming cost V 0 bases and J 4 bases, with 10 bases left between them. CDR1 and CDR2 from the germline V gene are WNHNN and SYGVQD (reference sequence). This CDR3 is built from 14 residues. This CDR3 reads CASSESRAGYEQYF. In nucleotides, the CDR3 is TGCGCCAGCAGTGAGTCCAGGGCGGGGTACGAGCAGTACTTC.

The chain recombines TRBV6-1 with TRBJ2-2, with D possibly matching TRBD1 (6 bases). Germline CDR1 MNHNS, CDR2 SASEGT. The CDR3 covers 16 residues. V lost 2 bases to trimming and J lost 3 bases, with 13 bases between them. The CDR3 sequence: CASSERLAGDTGELFF. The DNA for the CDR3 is TGTGCCAGCAGTGAACGGCTCGCAGGGGACACCGGGGAGCTGTTTTTT.

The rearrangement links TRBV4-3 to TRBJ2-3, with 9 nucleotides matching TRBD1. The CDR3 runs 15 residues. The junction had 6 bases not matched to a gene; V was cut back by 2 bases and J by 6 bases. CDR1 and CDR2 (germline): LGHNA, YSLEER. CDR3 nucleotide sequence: TGCGCCAGCAGCCAAACAGGGGGCGCGGAGGATACGCAGTATTTT. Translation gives CASSQTGGAEDTQYF.

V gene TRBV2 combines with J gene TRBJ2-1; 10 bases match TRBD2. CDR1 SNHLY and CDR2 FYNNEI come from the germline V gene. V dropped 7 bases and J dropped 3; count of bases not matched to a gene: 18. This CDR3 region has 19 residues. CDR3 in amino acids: CASTGGASGGDQGYNEQFF. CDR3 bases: TGTGCCAGCACGGGAGGGGCTAGCGGGGGCGATCAGGGCTACAATGAGCAGTTCTTC.

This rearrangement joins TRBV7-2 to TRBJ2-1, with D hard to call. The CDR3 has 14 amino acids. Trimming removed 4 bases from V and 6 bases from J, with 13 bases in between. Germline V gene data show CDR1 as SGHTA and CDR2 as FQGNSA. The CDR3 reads CASSSPVTGNEQFF. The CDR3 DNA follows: TGTGCCAGCAGCTCCCCCGTAACTGGCAATGAGCAGTTCTTC.

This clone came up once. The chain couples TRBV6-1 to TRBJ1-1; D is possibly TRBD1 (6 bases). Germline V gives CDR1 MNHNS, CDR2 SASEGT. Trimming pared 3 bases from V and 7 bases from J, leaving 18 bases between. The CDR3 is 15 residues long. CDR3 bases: TGTGCCAGCAGTGATTGGGGGGGGGCGAGGGGTGAAGCTTTCTTT. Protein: CASSDWGGARGEAFF.

CDR3 region: CASSLGLGTSTDTQYF. CDR3 nucleotides: TGTGCCAGCAGTTTGGGACTAGGGACTAGCACAGATACGCAGTATTTT. The chain joins TRBV9 to TRBJ2-3, with 8 bases aligning to TRBD2. CDR3 length equals 16 residues. The ends lost 5 bases at V and 0 bases at J; junction bases unmatched: 8. The germline gives CDR1 SGDLS, CDR2 YYNGEE.

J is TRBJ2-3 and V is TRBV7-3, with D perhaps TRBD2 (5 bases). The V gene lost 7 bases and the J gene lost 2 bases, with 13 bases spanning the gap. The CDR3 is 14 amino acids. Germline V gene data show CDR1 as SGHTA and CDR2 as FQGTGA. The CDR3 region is CASKGGGATDTQYF. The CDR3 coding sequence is TGTGCCAGCAAAGGTGGAGGTGCCACAGATACGCAGTATTTT.

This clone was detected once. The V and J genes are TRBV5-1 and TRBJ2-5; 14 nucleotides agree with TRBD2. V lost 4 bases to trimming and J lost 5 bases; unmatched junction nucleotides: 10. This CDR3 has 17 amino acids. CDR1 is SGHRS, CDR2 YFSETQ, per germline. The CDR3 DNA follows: TGCGCCAGCAGCGAAGGGACTAGCGGGGGAGCGGGGGAGACCCAGTACTTC. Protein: CASSEGTSGGAGETQYF.

CDR3 DNA sequence: TGTGCCAGCAGCCTGGACGGGGGTCAGCCCCAGCATTTT. Translated, it gives CASSLDGGQPQHF. This chain uses TRBV3-1 (or the pseudogene TRBV3-2) with TRBJ1-5, with a possible D match to TRBD1 (5 bases). Germline V gene lookup returns CDR1 LGHDT and CDR2 YNNKEL (reference sequence). There are 13 residues in the CDR3. The V and J ends lost 4 bases and 6 bases respectively, with 10 bases between them.

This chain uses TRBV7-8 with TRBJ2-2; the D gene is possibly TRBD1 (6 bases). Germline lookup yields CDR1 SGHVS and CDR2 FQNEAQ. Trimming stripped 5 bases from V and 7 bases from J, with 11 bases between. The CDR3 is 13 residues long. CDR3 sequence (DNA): TGTGCCAGCAGCCCGGGGACATTCGGGGAGCTGTTTTTT. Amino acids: CASSPGTFGELFF.

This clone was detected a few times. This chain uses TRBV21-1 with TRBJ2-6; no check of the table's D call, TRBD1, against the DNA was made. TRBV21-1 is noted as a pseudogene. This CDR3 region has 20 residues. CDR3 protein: CASSKKPGTGAFSGANVLTF. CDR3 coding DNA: TGTGCCAGCAGCAAAAAGCCCGGGACAGGGGCTTTCTCTGGGGCCAACGTCCTGACTTTC.

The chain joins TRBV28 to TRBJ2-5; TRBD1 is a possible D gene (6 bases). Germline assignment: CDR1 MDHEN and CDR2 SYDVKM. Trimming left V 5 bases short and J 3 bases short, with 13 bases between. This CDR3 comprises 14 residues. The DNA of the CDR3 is TGTGCCAGCAGTACAACAACAGGGAAAGAGACCCAGTACTTC. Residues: CASSTTTGKETQYF.